This T cell receptor beta chain is drawn from a study of cytomegalovirus exposure and HLA in healthy donors. Study-wide points: The study listed around 150 cytomegalovirus-associated TCR beta chains. Sequencing depth across donors, presence/absence analyses assumed, was roughly uniform.

This clone was counted a few times. The antigen remains undetermined. The V gene's germline CDR1 is MNHNS and CDR2 SASEGT. The CDR3 is made up of 13 amino acids. V was clipped by 4 bases and J by 4 bases; unmatched bases: 1. A multiplex PCR was run with 60 Vbeta primers and 13 Jbeta primers. The protocol was immunoSEQ multiplex PCR, while the TCRdb copy is restricted to in-frame clones and leaves out a portion. The sample lists about 200,000 clones, 82% occurring once. Regarding donors, all were healthy bone marrow donors. Nominal health characterized the donors when sampled, though unrecorded immune exposures were likely.

The sequence derives from a woman aged 45-65 years in good health and CMV-seropositive. What was sequenced was PBMCs. The V call is TRBV6-1, the J call TRBJ1-5, with 7 bases fitting TRBD1. For the CDR3, the DNA is TGTGCCAGCAGTGGGACAGGTAATCAGCCCCAGCATTTT. Encoded protein: CASSGTGNQPQHF.